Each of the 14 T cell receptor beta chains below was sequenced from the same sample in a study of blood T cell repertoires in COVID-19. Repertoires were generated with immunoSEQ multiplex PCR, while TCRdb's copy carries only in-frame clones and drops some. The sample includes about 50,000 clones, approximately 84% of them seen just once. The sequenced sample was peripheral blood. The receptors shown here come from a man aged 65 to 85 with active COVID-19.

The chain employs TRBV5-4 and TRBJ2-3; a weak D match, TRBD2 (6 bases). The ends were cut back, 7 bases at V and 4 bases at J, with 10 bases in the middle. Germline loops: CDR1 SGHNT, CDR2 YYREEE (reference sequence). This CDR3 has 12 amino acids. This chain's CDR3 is CASSWGADTQYF. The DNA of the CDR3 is TGTGCCAGCTCCTGGGGGGCAGATACGCAGTATTTT.

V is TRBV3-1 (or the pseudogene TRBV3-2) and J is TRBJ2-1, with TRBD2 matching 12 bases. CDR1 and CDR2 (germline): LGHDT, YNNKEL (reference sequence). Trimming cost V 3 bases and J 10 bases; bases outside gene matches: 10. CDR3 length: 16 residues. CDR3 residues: CASSHRTSGIGREQFF. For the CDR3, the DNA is TGTGCCAGCAGCCACCGGACTAGCGGGATAGGGCGCGAGCAGTTCTTC.

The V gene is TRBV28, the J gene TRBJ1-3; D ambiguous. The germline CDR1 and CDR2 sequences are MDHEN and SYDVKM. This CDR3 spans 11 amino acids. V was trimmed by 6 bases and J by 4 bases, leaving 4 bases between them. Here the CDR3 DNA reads TGTGCCAGCAGCGTCGGAAACACCATATATTTT. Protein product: CASSVGNTIYF. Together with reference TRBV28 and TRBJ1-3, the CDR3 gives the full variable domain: DVKVTQSSRYLVKRTGEKVFLECVQDMDHENMFWYRQDPGLGLRLIYFSYDVKMKEKGDIPEGYSVSREKKERFSLILESASTNQTSMYLCASSVGNTIYFGEGSWLTVV.

The CDR3 protein is CASSFTGEVNIQYF. In DNA, the CDR3 is TGTGCCAGCAGCTTCACGGGAGAGGTAAACATTCAGTACTTC. The genes are TRBV5-5 and TRBJ2-4; a possible D gene is TRBD2 (6 bases). V was cut by 2 bases and J by 6 bases, with 12 bases left in between. Germline assignment: CDR1 SGHKS and CDR2 YYEKEE (reference sequence). This CDR3 region has 14 residues.

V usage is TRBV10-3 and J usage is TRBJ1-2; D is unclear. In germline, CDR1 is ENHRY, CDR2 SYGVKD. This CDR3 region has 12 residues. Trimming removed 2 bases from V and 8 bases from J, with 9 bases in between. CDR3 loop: CAISEREDGYTF. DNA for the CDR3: TGTGCCATCAGTGAGCGGGAGGACGGCTACACCTTC.

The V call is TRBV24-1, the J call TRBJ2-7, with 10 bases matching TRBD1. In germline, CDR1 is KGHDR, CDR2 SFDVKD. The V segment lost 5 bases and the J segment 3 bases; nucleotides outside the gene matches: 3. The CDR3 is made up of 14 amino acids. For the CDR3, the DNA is TGTGCCACCAGTGGACAGGGGGCGGACTACGAGCAGTACTTC. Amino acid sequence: CATSGQGADYEQYF.

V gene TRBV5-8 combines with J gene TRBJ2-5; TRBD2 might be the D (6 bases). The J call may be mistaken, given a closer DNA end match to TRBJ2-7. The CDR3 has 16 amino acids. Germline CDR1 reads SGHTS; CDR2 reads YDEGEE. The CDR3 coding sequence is TGTGCCAGCAGCCGGATTGACGGGAGTATTGCGAACGAGCAGTACTTC. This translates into CASSRIDGSIANEQYF.

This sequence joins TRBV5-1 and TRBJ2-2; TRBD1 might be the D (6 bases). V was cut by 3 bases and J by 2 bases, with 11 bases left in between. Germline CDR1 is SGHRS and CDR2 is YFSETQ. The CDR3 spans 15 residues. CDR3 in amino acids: CASSWTAENTGELFF. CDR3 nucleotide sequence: TGCGCCAGCAGCTGGACAGCGGAAAACACCGGGGAGCTGTTTTTT.

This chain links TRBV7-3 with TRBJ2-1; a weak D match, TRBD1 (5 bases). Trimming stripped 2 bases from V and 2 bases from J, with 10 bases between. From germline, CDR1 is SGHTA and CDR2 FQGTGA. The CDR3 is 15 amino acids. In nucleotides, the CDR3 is TGTGCCAGCAGCTTAGGGCAGGGTACCTACAATGAGCAGTTCTTC. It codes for CASSLGQGTYNEQFF.

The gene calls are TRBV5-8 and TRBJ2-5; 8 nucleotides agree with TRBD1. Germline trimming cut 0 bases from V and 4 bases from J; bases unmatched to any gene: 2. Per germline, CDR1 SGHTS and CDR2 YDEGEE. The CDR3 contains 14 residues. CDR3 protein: CASSLGRGRETQYF. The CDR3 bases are TGTGCCAGCAGCTTGGGCAGGGGGCGAGAGACCCAGTACTTC.

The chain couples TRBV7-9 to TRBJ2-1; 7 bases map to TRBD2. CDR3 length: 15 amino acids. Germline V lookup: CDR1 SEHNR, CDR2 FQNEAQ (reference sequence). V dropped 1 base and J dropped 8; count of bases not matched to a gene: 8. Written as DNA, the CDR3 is TGTGCCAGCAGCTTAGGGGGAGGGCCTGCTCATGAGCAGTTCTTC. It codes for CASSLGGGPAHEQFF.

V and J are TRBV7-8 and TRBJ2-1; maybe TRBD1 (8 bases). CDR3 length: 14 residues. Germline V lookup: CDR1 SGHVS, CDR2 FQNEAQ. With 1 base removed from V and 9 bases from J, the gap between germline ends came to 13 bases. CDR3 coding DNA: TGTGCCAGCAGCTTAGGACAGGGGAGGGGTGAGCAGTTCTTC. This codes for CASSLGQGRGEQFF.

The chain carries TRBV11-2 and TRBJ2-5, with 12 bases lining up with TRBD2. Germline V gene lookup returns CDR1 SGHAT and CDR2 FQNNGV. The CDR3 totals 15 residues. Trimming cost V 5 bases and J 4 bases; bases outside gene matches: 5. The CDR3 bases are TGTGCCAGCAGCATGGGACTAGCGGGCAGAGAGACCCAGTACTTC. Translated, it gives CASSMGLAGRETQYF.

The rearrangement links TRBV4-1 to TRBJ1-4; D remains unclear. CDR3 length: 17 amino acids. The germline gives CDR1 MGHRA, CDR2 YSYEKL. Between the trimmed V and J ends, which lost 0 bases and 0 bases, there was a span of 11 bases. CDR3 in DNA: TGCGCCAGCAGCCAAGAAAGCGTGCGGGCAACTAATGAAAAACTGTTTTTT. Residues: CASSQESVRATNEKLFF.